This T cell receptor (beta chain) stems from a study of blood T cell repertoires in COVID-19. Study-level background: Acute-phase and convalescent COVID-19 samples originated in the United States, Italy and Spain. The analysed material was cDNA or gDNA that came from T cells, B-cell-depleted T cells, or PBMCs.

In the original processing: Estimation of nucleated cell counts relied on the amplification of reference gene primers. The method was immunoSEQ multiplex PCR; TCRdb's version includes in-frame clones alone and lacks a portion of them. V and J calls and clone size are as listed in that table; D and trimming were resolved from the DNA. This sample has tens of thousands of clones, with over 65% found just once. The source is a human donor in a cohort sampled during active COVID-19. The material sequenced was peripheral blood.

As DNA, the CDR3 is TGTGCCAGCTCACGAGAAGTTTTTTCTGAAAAACTGTTTTTT. Encoded protein: CASSREVFSEKLFF. The chain joins TRBV18 to TRBJ1-4; D uncertain. Trimming took 4 bases from V and 7 from J, leaving 13 bases between them. CDR3 length equals 14 residues. CDR1 is KGHSH and CDR2 is LQKENI in the germline V gene.